This T cell receptor beta chain was captured in a study of shared clonotypes between healthy human individuals. CDR3 size: 13 residues. Germline V lookup: CDR1 GTSNPN, CDR2 SVGIG (reference sequence). V shed 4 bases and J shed 3 bases, with 12 bases lying between them. Study-wide points: Sampling covered blood only; tissue repertoires likely differ. At large depth, rarefaction still showed sorted-subset sequencing to be incomplete.

Assay runs were performed at deep level. The table came from immunoSEQ multiplex PCR; TCRdb's copy has only in-frame clones and leaves some out. The table lists over 2 million clones, approximately 90% of them singletons, with 0.37% in the top ten. The investigators split CD4+ cells into a CD45RA+ naive subset and a CD45RA-negative memory subset. A word on this clone: Its specificity is unknown.

Source material: naive CD4+ T cells from PBMCs. Stated subset: CD45RA+ positively selected. The sequence came from a man aged 18 to 30 in good health. Some clones in this sample may be carry-over from other donors' samples. V gene TRBV30 combines with J gene TRBJ1-1; weak D call: TRBD1 (6 bases). This chain's CDR3 is CAWTGAVHTEAFF. The CDR3 DNA sequence: TGTGCCTGGACAGGGGCCGTCCACACTGAAGCTTTCTTT.